Listed below are T cell receptor beta chains from one sample, sequenced in a study of T-cell memory formation after mild COVID-19. One entry per CDR3 protein, called by TCRdb with MiXCR from the 5' RACE reads. The sample has about 260,000 distinct CDR3 sequences, 7.5% to 9.5% seen once. Sequenced: PBMCs or a T cell subset sorted from them (not recorded which). The receptors originated from a man between 18 and 29 years old who had mild COVID-19 (a few samples of this study predate the infection). Cell type and time point are not known. The CDR3 runs from the conserved cysteine through the conserved F or W. A D gene is named only where the DNA matches it firmly. Part of the rows lack a size; the others show once, few, many or a class for expanded clones.

TRBJ2-7,-,TRBV7-9,-,TGTGCCAGCAGCTCGGTACGGGTCTTGCCCCACGAGCAGTACTTC,CASSSVRVLPHEQYF
TRBJ1-1,TRBD1,TRBV5-6,-,TGTGCCAGCAGCCTAACAGGGGTCATACCTGAAGCTTTCTTT,CASSLTGVIPEAFF
TRBJ1-1,-,TRBV9,few,TGTGCCAGCAGCAACCGGAACACTGAAGCTTTCTTT,CASSNRNTEAFF
TRBJ1-6,TRBD1,TRBV20-1,-,TGCAGTGCTAGATTCCCGGGACAGGGGGATTCACCCCTCCACTTT,CSARFPGQGDSPLHF
TRBJ2-2,-,TRBV5-1,-,TGCGCCAGCAGCTTGGGGACAACTTACACCGGGGAGCTGTTTTTT,CASSLGTTYTGELFF
TRBJ2-7,-,TRBV30,-,TGTGCCTGGAGGGACGACAGGAGACCCTACGAGCAGTACTTC,CAWRDDRRPYEQYF
TRBJ2-4,-,TRBV24-1,few,TGTGCCACCAGTGAATTGCGGGCGGCAGCGGGTCAGTACTTC,CATSELRAAAGQYF
TRBJ2-1,-,TRBV9,many,TGTGCCAGCAGCCCCCGAGACTGGAATGAGCAGTTCTTC,CASSPRDWNEQFF
TRBJ2-5,-,TRBV4-1,-,TGCGCCAGCAGCCAAGTTCGGAGTCAGACCCAGTACTTC,CASSQVRSQTQYF
TRBJ2-5,-,TRBV6-5,many,TGTGCCAGCAGTTACCCTGGACTCTTGCAGTACTTC,CASSYPGLLQYF
TRBJ2-1,TRBD2,TRBV27,-,TGTGCCAGCACCGACGCGGGGCTAGCGGGGGACAATGAGCAGTTCTTC,CASTDAGLAGDNEQFF
TRBJ1-6,-,TRBV12-3/TRBV12-4,-,TGTGCCAGCAGTTACCTCCTACAAAATTCACCCCTCCACTTT,CASSYLLQNSPLHF